This is a list of T cell receptor beta chains from one sample in a study of beta chain features in type 1 diabetes. The data were produced by immunoSEQ multiplex PCR, yet TCRdb's version contains in-frame clones alone and is incomplete. The data hold fewer than 350,000 clones, with less than 20% observed a single time. The specimen was naive CD4+ T cells from blood. All receptors derive from a woman aged 18-35 years in good health. Each CDR3 is given with its conserved first and last residue. D genes are given only for firm matches. Size is stated for part of the rows, as once, few or many counts, or as a class when the clone is expanded.

NA	TRBV2	few	TRBJ2-5	TGTGCCAGCAGTTCTGCGGGGCTCGGGACCCAGTACTTC	CASSSAGLGTQYF
TRBD1	TRBV5-1	NA	TRBJ2-1	TGCGCCAGCAGCTTTACAGGGGGCTACAATGAGCAGTTCTTC	CASSFTGGYNEQFF
NA	TRBV5-4	NA	TRBJ2-1	TGTGCCAGCAGCTTGGACACGAATGAGCAGTTCTTC	CASSLDTNEQFF
NA	TRBV5-1	few	TRBJ2-7	TGCGCCAGCTCCGGAGGGGTTGCCTACGAGCAGTACTTC	CASSGGVAYEQYF
NA	TRBV29-1	NA	TRBJ1-5	TGCAGCGGGGGAGACGGCAATCAGCCCCAGCATTTT	CSGGDGNQPQHF
TRBD1	TRBV5-1	NA	TRBJ2-1	TGCGCCAGCAGCAAAGCACCCCAGGGGACAGGGGACAATGAGCAGTTCTTC	CASSKAPQGTGDNEQFF
TRBD1	TRBV7-9	NA	TRBJ2-7	TGTGCCAGCAGCCCCTCGGGACAGGGGATATCCTACGAGCAGTACTTC	CASSPSGQGISYEQYF
NA	TRBV5-6	NA	TRBJ1-2	TGTGCCAGCAGGAGACAGAGTGGCTACACCTTC	CASRRQSGYTF
NA	TRBV5-1	NA	TRBJ1-1	TGCGCCAGCAGTACGGGCCCGGGGGAAGCTTTCTTT	CASSTGPGEAFF
NA	TRBV30	NA	TRBJ2-6	TGTGCCTGTTCTTCTTCTGGGGCCAACGTCCTGACTTTC	CACSSSGANVLTF
TRBD1	TRBV4-1	NA	TRBJ2-7	TGCGCCAGCAGACCACACGGACAGGGAAGGGACGAGCAGTACTTC	CASRPHGQGRDEQYF
TRBD1	TRBV9	few	TRBJ2-6	TGTGCCAGCAGCGCCGGGACAGGGGGAACTGGGGCCAACGTCCTGACTTTC	CASSAGTGGTGANVLTF
NA	TRBV11-2	NA	TRBJ2-1	TGTGCCAGCAGCTTTTGGGCCTGGGACAATGAGCAGTTCTTC	CASSFWAWDNEQFF
TRBD1	TRBV19	few	TRBJ1-5	TGTGCCAGTAGTCCTTGGACAGGGGGTAGCAATCAGCCCCAGCATTTT	CASSPWTGGSNQPQHF
NA	TRBV7-6	few	TRBJ2-7	TGTGCCAGCAGCCCTCGCCCAGGGGACCCGCAGTACTTC	CASSPRPGDPQYF
TRBD2	TRBV7-8	few	TRBJ2-5	TGTGCCAGCAGACCCGTCGCGGGAGGCCTGGAGGAGACCCAGTACTTC	CASRPVAGGLEETQYF
NA	TRBV6-5	NA	TRBJ1-5	TGTGCCAGCCAGTCGAGGCGTCTTCAGCCCCAGCATTTT	CASQSRRLQPQHF
TRBD1	TRBV6-6	few	TRBJ1-2	TGTGCCAGCAGTTACTCTGCAGGGGGCAACTATGGCTACACCTTC	CASSYSAGGNYGYTF
TRBD1	TRBV5-1	few	TRBJ1-2	TGCGCCAGCAGCCCAGGAGGAAGGGGGCCTGATGGCTACACCTTC	CASSPGGRGPDGYTF
TRBD2	TRBV29-1	few	TRBJ2-1	TGCAGCGGCGGCGGGGGGAGCTCCTACAATGAGCAGTTCTTC	CSGGGGSSYNEQFF
NA	TRBV13	few	TRBJ2-1	TGTGCCAGCAGCTTACCTCTACAGGGAGCCTACAATGAGCAGTTCTTC	CASSLPLQGAYNEQFF
TRBD1	TRBV2	few	TRBJ1-2	TGTGCCAGCAGGGGACAGGAGGAAGGCTACACCTTC	CASRGQEEGYTF
NA	TRBV7-8	NA	TRBJ1-5	TGTGCCAGCAGCTTAGGAGGAAATAGCAATCAGCCCCAGCATTTT	CASSLGGNSNQPQHF
TRBD1	TRBV5-1	NA	TRBJ1-5	TGCGCCAGCAGCCTCAGTGGACAGGGCATGGAGCCCCAGCATTTT	CASSLSGQGMEPQHF
NA	TRBV5-4	few	TRBJ2-7	TGTGCCAGCAGCCCGACGCTAGGGGCTGATACCTACGAGCAGTACTTC	CASSPTLGADTYEQYF
TRBD2	TRBV4-2	few	TRBJ2-7	TGTGCCAGCAGCAAAACCGGGACTAGCGGGAGGGACGAGCAGTACTTC	CASSKTGTSGRDEQYF
NA	TRBV5-6	few	TRBJ2-1	TGTGCCAGCAGCTTGGGTAGCGTGAACAATGAGCAGTTCTTC	CASSLGSVNNEQFF
TRBD1	TRBV5-1	NA	TRBJ1-6	TGCGCCAGCAGCGACAGGGTCCGGGATTCACCCCTCCACTTT	CASSDRVRDSPLHF
TRBD1	TRBV4-1	few	TRBJ2-5	TGCGCCAGCAGCCAGGGGGACAGGCAAGAGACCCAGTACTTC	CASSQGDRQETQYF
TRBD1	TRBV7-6	NA	TRBJ1-6	TGTGCCAGCAGCTTAGAGGGGGCGGGAAATTCACCCCTCCACTTT	CASSLEGAGNSPLHF
NA	TRBV18	NA	TRBJ2-7	TGTGCCAGCTCACCACCGAACAGCGGTCTGGACTACGAGCAGTACTTC	CASSPPNSGLDYEQYF
TRBD2	TRBV7-3	NA	TRBJ2-1	TGTGCCAGCAGCCCATCCCGTAGTAGCGGGGGATACAATGAGCAGTTCTTC	CASSPSRSSGGYNEQFF
NA	TRBV20-1	NA	TRBJ1-1	TGCAGTGCTTGGGCGAACACTGAAGCTTTCTTT	CSAWANTEAFF
NA	TRBV6-5	few	TRBJ1-1	TGTGCCAGCAGTTACTCGAGGTCAGTCATGAACACTGAAGCTTTCTTT	CASSYSRSVMNTEAFF
TRBD1	TRBV23-1	NA	TRBJ1-4	TGCGCCAGCAGCCGCCACAGGGGTATCCCGGAAAAACTGTTTTTT	CASSRHRGIPEKLFF
TRBD2	TRBV5-1	NA	TRBJ2-7	TGCGCCAGCAGCCAAACGACTAGCGGGAGTTACGAGCAGTACTTC	CASSQTTSGSYEQYF
TRBD1	TRBV18	few	TRBJ2-1	TGTGCCAGCTCACCGGGACAGGGGCAGACAGATGAGCAGTTCTTC	CASSPGQGQTDEQFF
TRBD2	TRBV30	NA	TRBJ2-5	TGTGCCTGGGCCCAAGGACTAGCGGGACAAGAGACCCAGTACTTC	CAWAQGLAGQETQYF
NA	TRBV7-2	NA	TRBJ2-1	TGTGCCAGCAGCTCACAATACGGGTTTGGGCAGTTCTTC	CASSSQYGFGQFF
NA	TRBV30	NA	TRBJ1-2	TGTGCCTGGCAGACAGTCAGCTATGGCTACACCTTC	CAWQTVSYGYTF
TRBD1	TRBV5-1	few	TRBJ2-2	TGCGCCAGCAGCTTGGAAGGGACAGGGAACACCGGGGAGCTGTTTTTT	CASSLEGTGNTGELFF
NA	TRBV5-1	few	TRBJ2-3	TGCGCCAGCACCACTGACAGGGACTTGGATACGCAGTATTTT	CASTTDRDLDTQYF
TRBD1	TRBV9	few	TRBJ2-1	TGTGCCAGCAGCGTCGACAGGGCGTCTACTGAGCAGTTCTTC	CASSVDRASTEQFF
NA	TRBV5-4	few	TRBJ2-7	TGTGCCAGCAGCTCGATCCAGGGGCGGCCCTACGAGCAGTACTTC	CASSSIQGRPYEQYF
TRBD1	TRBV30	NA	TRBJ2-7	TGTGCCTGGAGTGTGTTGACAGGGGCGGCCTACGAGCAGTACTTC	CAWSVLTGAAYEQYF
TRBD1	TRBV5-6	NA	TRBJ1-5	TGTGCCAGCAGCCCGGGACAGCTACATAGCAATCAGCCCCAGCATTTT	CASSPGQLHSNQPQHF
TRBD1	TRBV15	NA	TRBJ1-5	TGTGCCACCAGCAGAGAACAGGGGAATCAGCCCCAGCATTTT	CATSREQGNQPQHF
TRBD2	TRBV19	few	TRBJ2-1	TGTGCCAGTAGTGTTAGCGGGAGCTCCTACAATGAGCAGTTCTTC	CASSVSGSSYNEQFF
TRBD2	TRBV5-6	NA	TRBJ2-7	TGTGCCAGCAGCTTCGGACTAGCGGGGGCCTACGAGCAGTACTTC	CASSFGLAGAYEQYF
TRBD2	TRBV9	NA	TRBJ2-5	TGTGCCAGCAGCCCAGGTGGGACTAGCGGGGGGGCCGTGGAGACCCAGTACTTC	CASSPGGTSGGAVETQYF
NA	TRBV9	NA	TRBJ1-1	TGTGCCAGCAGCGTCGACACTCAGGGGACTGAAGCTTTCTTT	CASSVDTQGTEAFF
TRBD1	TRBV5-1	NA	TRBJ1-1	TGCGCCAGCAGCTTAGGACAGGGCGGCACTGAAGCTTTCTTT	CASSLGQGGTEAFF
NA	TRBV5-1	NA	TRBJ1-3	TGCGCCAGCAGCTTGGTGGAGTCTGGAAACACCATATATTTT	CASSLVESGNTIYF
TRBD2	TRBV19	few	TRBJ2-1	TGTGCCAGTTTCAGCGGGGGGAACAATGAGCAGTTCTTC	CASFSGGNNEQFF
TRBD2	TRBV13	few	TRBJ2-1	TGTGCCAGCAGCTCGATTGGGCGGGGGTACAATGAGCAGTTCTTC	CASSSIGRGYNEQFF